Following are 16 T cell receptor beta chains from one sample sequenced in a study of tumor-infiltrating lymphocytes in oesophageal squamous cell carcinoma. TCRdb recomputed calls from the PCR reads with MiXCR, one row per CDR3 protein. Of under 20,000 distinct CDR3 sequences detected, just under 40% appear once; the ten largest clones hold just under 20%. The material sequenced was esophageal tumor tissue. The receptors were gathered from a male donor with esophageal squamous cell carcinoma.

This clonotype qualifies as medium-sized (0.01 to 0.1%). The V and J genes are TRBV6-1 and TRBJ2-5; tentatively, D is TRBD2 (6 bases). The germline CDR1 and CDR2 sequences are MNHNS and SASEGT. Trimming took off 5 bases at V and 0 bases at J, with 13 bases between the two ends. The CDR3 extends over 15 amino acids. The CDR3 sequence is CASSSRGTNQETQYF. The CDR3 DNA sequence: TGTGCCAGCAGTTCTCGGGGGACGAACCAAGAGACCCAGTACTTC.

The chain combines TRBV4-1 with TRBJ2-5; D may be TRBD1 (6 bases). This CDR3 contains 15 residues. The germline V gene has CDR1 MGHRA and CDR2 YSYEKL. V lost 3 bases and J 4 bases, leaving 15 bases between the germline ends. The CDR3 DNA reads TGCGCCAGCAGCCAGCCACAGGGAGCGCCAGAGACCCAGTACTTC. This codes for CASSQPQGAPETQYF.

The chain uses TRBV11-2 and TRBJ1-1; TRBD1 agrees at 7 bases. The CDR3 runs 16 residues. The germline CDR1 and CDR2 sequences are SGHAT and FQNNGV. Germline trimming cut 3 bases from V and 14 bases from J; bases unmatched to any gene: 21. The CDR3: CASSFQGQTTIREQFF. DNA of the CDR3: TGTGCCAGCAGCTTCCAGGGACAGACTACAATTAGGGAGCAGTTCTTT. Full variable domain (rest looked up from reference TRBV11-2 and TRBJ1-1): EAGVAQSPRYKIIEKRQSVAFWCNPISGHATLYWYQQILGQGPKLLIQFQNNGVVDDSQLPKDRFSAERLKGVDSTLKIQPAKLEDSAVYLCASSFQGQTTIREQFFGQGTRLTVV.

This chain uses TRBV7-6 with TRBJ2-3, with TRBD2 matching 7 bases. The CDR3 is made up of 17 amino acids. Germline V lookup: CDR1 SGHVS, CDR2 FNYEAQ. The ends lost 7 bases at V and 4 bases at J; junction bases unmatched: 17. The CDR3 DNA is TGTGCCAGCACCCTCTCTCAGGCTAGCGGCGTTTCAGATACGCAGTATTTT. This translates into CASTLSQASGVSDTQYF.

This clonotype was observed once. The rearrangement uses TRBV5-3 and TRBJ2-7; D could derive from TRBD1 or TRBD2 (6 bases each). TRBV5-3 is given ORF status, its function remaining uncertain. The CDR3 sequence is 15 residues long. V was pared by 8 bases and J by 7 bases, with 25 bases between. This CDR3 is CASSPGAGYYNEQYF. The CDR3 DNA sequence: TGTGCCAGCAGCCCAGGGGCGGGATATTACAATGAGCAGTACTTC.

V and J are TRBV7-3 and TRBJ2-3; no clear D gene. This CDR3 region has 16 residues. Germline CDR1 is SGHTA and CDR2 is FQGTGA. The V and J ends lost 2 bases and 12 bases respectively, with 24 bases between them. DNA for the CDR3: TGTGCCAGCAGCTTATCGAGACCGTTCCCTCAAGAGACCCAGTATTTT. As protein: CASSLSRPFPQETQYF.

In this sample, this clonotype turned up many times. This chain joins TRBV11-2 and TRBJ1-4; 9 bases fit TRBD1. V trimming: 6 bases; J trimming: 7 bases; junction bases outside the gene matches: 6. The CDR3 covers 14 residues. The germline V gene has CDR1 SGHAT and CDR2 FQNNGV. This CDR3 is CASSTGQGSEKLFF. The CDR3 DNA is TGTGCCAGCAGTACCGGACAGGGGAGTGAAAAACTGTTTTTT.

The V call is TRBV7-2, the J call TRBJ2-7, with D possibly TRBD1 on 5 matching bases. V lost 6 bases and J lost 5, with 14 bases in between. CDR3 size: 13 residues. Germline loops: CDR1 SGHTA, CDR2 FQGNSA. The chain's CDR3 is CASSQGFLNEQYF. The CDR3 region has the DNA TGTGCCAGCAGTCAGGGTTTTTTGAACGAGCAGTACTTC.

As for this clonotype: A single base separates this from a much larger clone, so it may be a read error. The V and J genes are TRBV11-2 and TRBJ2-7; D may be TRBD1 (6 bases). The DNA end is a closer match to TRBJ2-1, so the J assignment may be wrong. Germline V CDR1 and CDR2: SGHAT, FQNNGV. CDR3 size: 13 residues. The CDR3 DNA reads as TGTGCCAGCAGGGAACAGGGTTCCTACGAGCAGTTCTTC. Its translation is CASREQGSYEQFF.

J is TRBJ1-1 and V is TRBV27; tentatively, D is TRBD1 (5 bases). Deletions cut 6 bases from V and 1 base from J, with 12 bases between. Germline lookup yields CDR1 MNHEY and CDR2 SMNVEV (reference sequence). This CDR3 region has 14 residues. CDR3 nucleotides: TGTGCCAGCAGGTATTCAGGGCCGAACACTGAAGCTTTCTTT. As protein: CASRYSGPNTEAFF.

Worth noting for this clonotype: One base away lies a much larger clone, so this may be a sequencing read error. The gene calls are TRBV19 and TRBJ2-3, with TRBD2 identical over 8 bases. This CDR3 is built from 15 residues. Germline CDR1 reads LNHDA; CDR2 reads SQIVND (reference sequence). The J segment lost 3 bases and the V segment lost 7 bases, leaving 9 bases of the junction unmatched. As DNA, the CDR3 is TGTGCCAGTAAACCAGCGGGAGCAATTACAGATACGCAGTATTTT. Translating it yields CASKPAGAITDTQYF.

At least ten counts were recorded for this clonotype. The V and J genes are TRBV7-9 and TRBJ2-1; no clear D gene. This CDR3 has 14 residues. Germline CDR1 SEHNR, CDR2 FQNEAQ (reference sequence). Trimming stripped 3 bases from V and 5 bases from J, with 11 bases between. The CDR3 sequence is CASSLSDSNNEQFF. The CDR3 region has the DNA TGTGCCAGCAGCTTGAGCGACTCAAACAATGAGCAGTTCTTC. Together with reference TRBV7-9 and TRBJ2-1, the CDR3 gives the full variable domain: DTGVSQNPRHKITKRGQNVTFRCDPISEHNRLYWYRQTLGQGPEFLTYFQNEAQLEKSRLLSDRFSAERPKGSFSTLEIQRTEQGDSAMYLCASSLSDSNNEQFFGPGTRLTVL.

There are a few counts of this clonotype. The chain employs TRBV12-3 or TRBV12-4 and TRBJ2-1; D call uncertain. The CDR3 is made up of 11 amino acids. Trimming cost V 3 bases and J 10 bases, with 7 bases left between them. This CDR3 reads CASSFSDEQFF. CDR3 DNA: TGTGCCAGCAGTTTTTCGGACGAGCAGTTCTTC.

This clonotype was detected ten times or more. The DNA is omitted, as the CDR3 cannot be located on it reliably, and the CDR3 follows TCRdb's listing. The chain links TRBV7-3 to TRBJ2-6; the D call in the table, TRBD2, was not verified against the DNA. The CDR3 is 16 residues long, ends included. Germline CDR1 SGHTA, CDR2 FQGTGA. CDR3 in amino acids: CASSPVVGTVWLHLRF.

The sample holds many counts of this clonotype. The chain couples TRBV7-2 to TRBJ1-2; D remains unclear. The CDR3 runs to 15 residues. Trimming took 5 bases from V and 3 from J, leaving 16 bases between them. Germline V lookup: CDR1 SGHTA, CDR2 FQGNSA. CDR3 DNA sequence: TGTGCCAGCAGCGTCGGGCAGATAACGGACTATGGCTACACCTTC. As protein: CASSVGQITDYGYTF.

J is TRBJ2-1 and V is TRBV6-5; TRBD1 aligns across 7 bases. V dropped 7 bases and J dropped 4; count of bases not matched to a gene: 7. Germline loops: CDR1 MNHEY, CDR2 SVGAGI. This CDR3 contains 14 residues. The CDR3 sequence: CASTTQGEYNEQFF. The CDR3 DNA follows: TGTGCCAGCACCACCCAGGGGGAATACAATGAGCAGTTCTTC.